Shown below are 13 T cell receptor beta chains from a single sample sequenced in a study of blood T cell repertoires in COVID-19. Clones were read by immunoSEQ multiplex PCR, and TCRdb kept only the in-frame ones, dropping some. The sample carries fewer than 110,000 clones, over 70% recorded once. The sequencing sample was made of peripheral blood. These receptors were taken from a human donor in a cohort sampled during active or convalescent COVID-19.

This clone was counted between two and nine times. This rearrangement joins TRBV7-9 to TRBJ2-7; possible D gene TRBD1, 7 bases. CDR1 and CDR2 (germline): SEHNR, FQNEAQ (reference sequence). The CDR3 is 13 amino acids. V was shortened by 5 bases and J by 6 bases, with 14 bases between the two germline ends. CDR3 protein: CASSPGGPVEQYF. The CDR3 bases are TGTGCCAGCAGCCCAGGGGGGCCGGTCGAGCAGTACTTC.

The V and J genes are TRBV5-1 and TRBJ1-1, with 7 bases aligning to TRBD1. V trimming: 4 bases; J trimming: 4 bases; junction bases outside the gene matches: 13. The CDR3 loop spans 16 amino acids. Germline-derived CDR1 and CDR2 are SGHRS and YFSETQ. The CDR3 DNA sequence: TGCGCCAGCAGCGATAGTTTGGCAGGGGGGACCACTGAAGCTTTCTTT. This codes for CASSDSLAGGTTEAFF.

The chain couples TRBV18 to TRBJ2-1, with 7 bases fitting TRBD2. The CDR3 has 14 amino acids. Unmatched junction bases numbered 10, after V lost 2 bases and J lost 12 bases. Germline V lookup: CDR1 KGHSH, CDR2 LQKENI. The CDR3 is CASSPSGTTGGQFF. CDR3 nucleotides: TGTGCCAGCTCACCAAGCGGAACTACGGGAGGGCAGTTCTTC.

As regards this clone: The identical CDR3 is also encoded by other nucleotide sequences in the sample. The rearrangement uses TRBV5-1 and TRBJ1-6; 9 bases agree with TRBD1. The CDR3 has 15 amino acids. Germline lookup yields CDR1 SGHRS and CDR2 YFSETQ. V was pared by 4 bases and J by 7 bases, with 6 bases of the junction left unmatched. In DNA, the CDR3 is TGCGCCAGCAGCCGGGACAGGGCCGACAATTCACCCCTCCACTTT. Its protein product is CASSRDRADNSPLHF. Complete variable domain (other parts from reference TRBV5-1 and TRBJ1-6): KAGVTQTPRYLIKTRGQQVTLSCSPISGHRSVSWYQQTPGQGLQFLFEYFSETQRNKGNFPGRFSGRQFSNSRSEMNVSTLELGDSALYLCASSRDRADNSPLHFGNGTRLTVT.

This chain connects TRBV2 to TRBJ2-1; maybe TRBD1 (6 bases). Looked up from germline, CDR1 is SNHLY and CDR2 is FYNNEI. V was clipped by 6 bases and J by 0 bases, with 9 bases between them. This CDR3 has 14 amino acids. The CDR3 coding sequence is TGTGCCAGCAGGGGACATCTCTCCTACAATGAGCAGTTCTTC. Amino acids: CASRGHLSYNEQFF.

J is TRBJ1-1 and V is TRBV19; 7 nucleotides line up with TRBD1. This CDR3 contains 13 residues. The germline gives CDR1 LNHDA, CDR2 SQIVND (reference sequence). The trim removed 3 bases at V and 7 bases at J, leaving 5 bases unmatched. The CDR3 region is CASSIRQGYEAFF. The DNA of the CDR3 is TGTGCCAGTAGTATTCGACAGGGATATGAAGCTTTCTTT.

The table lists this clone with a few counts. The CDR3 spells CASSSRGLGGRRETQYF. CDR3 bases: TGTGCCAGCAGCTCCCGTGGACTGGGGGGGAGACGGGAGACCCAGTACTTC. This chain connects TRBV5-4 to TRBJ2-5; the match to TRBD2 covers 7 bases. This CDR3 contains 17 residues. Trimming took 3 bases from V and 5 from J; bases not matched to a gene: 16. Germline lookup yields CDR1 SGHNT and CDR2 YYREEE (reference sequence).

This chain connects TRBV18 to TRBJ2-6, with no clear D. CDR1 KGHSH and CDR2 LQKENI come from the germline V gene. The CDR3 covers 15 residues. Trimming left V 3 bases short and J 0 bases short, with 6 bases between. In DNA, the CDR3 is TGTGCCAGCTCACCTACCAGCTCTGGGGCCAACGTCCTGACTTTC. Protein product: CASSPTSSGANVLTF.

This clone was recorded once. The chain recombines TRBV6-1 with TRBJ2-1; perhaps TRBD1 as D (6 bases). Deletions cut 2 bases from V and 2 bases from J, with 7 bases between. The length of the CDR3 is 14 residues. CDR1 and CDR2 (germline): MNHNS, SASEGT. DNA of the CDR3: TGTGCCAGCAGTGAACGACAGGCCTACAATGAGCAGTTCTTC. Residues: CASSERQAYNEQFF.

V gene TRBV7-8 combines with J gene TRBJ1-2, with TRBD1 identical over 7 bases. CDR3 size: 13 residues. CDR1 is SGHVS and CDR2 is FQNEAQ in the germline V gene. The V and J ends lost 5 bases and 2 bases, in that order; junction bases with no gene match: 2. CDR3 region: CASSPDRNYGYTF. The CDR3 DNA follows: TGTGCCAGCAGCCCGGACAGGAACTATGGCTACACCTTC.

The chain is built from TRBV27 and TRBJ2-3; tentative D call: TRBD2 (5 bases). The CDR3 consists of 13 residues. Germline V lookup: CDR1 MNHEY, CDR2 SMNVEV (reference sequence). V gave up 3 bases and J gave up 9 bases, with 13 bases separating them. As DNA, the CDR3 is TGTGCCAGCAGTTTTGCCGGGAAGAGCACGCAGTATTTT. Translated: CASSFAGKSTQYF.

The chain joins TRBV6-5 to TRBJ2-7, with 10 bases identical to TRBD2. Germline assignment: CDR1 MNHEY and CDR2 SVGAGI. Trimming cost V 6 bases and J 2 bases; bases outside gene matches: 4. This CDR3 is 14 amino acids long. The CDR3 DNA reads as TGTGCCAGCAGCGCTAGCGGGGGCGCCTACGAGCAGTACTTC. This codes for CASSASGGAYEQYF.

The rearrangement links TRBV30 to TRBJ2-6, with no clear D. The CDR3 totals 14 residues. In germline, CDR1 is GTSNPN, CDR2 SVGIG (reference sequence). The ends were cut back, 4 bases at V and 0 bases at J, with 7 bases in the middle. Written as DNA, the CDR3 is TGTGCCTGGACCCGCTACTCTGGGGCCAACGTCCTGACTTTC. This translates into CAWTRYSGANVLTF.